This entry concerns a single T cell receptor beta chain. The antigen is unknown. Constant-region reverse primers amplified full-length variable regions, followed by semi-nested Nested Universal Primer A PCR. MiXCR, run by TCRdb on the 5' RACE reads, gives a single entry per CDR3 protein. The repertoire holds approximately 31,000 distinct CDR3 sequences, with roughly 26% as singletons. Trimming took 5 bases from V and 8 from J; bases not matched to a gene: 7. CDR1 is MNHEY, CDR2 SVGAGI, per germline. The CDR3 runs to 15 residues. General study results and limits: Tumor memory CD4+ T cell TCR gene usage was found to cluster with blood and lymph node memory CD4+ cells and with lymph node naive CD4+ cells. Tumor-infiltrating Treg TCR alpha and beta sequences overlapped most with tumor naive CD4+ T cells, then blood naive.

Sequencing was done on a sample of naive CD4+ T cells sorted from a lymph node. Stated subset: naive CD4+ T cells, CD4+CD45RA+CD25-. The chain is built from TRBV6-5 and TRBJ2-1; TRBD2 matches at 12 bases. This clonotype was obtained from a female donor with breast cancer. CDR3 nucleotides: TGTGCCAGCAGTACTGGACTAGCGGGAAGGGATGAGCAGTTCTTC. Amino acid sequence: CASSTGLAGRDEQFF.